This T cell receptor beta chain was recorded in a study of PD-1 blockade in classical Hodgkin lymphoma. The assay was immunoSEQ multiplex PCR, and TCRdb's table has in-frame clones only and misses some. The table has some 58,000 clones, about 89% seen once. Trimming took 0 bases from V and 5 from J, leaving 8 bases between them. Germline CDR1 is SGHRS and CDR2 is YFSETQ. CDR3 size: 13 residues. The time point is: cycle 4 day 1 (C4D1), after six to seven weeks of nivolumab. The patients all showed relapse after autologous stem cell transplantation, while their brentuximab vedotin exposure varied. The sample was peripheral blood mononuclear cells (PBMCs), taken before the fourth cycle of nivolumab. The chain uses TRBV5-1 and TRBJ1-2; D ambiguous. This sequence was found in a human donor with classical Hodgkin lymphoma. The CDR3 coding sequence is TGCGCCAGCAGCTTGGATGCAGATTATGGCTACACCTTC. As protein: CASSLDADYGYTF.